The 10 T cell receptor beta chains below come from one sample, sequenced in a study of shared clonotypes between healthy human individuals. TCRdb's copy holds only in-frame clones and misses some; the assay was immunoSEQ multiplex PCR. The sample records 700,000 or so clones, 72% being singletons. Specimen: memory CD4+ T cells sorted from blood. As to subset: CD45RA-negative fraction. These receptors all stem from a woman aged 25 to 39 in good health.

The J gene is TRBJ2-7, the V gene TRBV5-4; 13 bases agree with TRBD2. The V gene's germline CDR1 is SGHNT and CDR2 YYREEE (reference sequence). Germline trimming cut 0 bases from V and 2 bases from J; bases unmatched to any gene: 5. The CDR3 sequence is 17 residues long. In DNA, the CDR3 is TGTGCCAGCAGCTTGGGGACTAGCGGGAGACTCACCTACGAGCAGTACTTC. Translating gives CASSLGTSGRLTYEQYF.

This chain joins TRBV19 and TRBJ2-7, with 11 bases that match TRBD2. CDR1 is LNHDA and CDR2 is SQIVND in the germline V gene (reference sequence). The CDR3 spans 15 residues. V dropped 6 bases and J dropped 1; count of bases not matched to a gene: 5. The CDR3 here is CASSSLAGGSYEQYF. In DNA form, the CDR3 reads TGTGCCAGTAGCTCCTTAGCGGGAGGGTCCTACGAGCAGTACTTC.

The gene calls are TRBV28 and TRBJ1-5; no reliable D call. The germline gives CDR1 MDHEN, CDR2 SYDVKM. V gave up 3 bases and J gave up 9 bases, with 12 bases separating them. The CDR3 runs 13 residues. CDR3 loop: CASSFTGRGPQHF. CDR3 sequence (DNA): TGTGCCAGCAGTTTCACGGGCCGCGGGCCCCAGCATTTT.

The V and J genes are TRBV19 and TRBJ2-5, with D perhaps TRBD2 (5 bases). This CDR3 comprises 15 residues. Germline V gives CDR1 LNHDA, CDR2 SQIVND (reference sequence). V lost 3 bases, J lost 1 base, and 12 bases lay in between. CDR3: CASSMVWESQETQYF. The CDR3 bases are TGTGCCAGTAGTATGGTCTGGGAGAGCCAAGAGACCCAGTACTTC.

In this sample, this clone turned up a few times. This chain connects TRBV11-2 to TRBJ2-5; 8 nucleotides line up with TRBD2. This CDR3 comprises 14 residues. The J segment lost 5 bases and the V segment lost 3 bases, leaving 5 bases of the junction unmatched. Germline CDR1 and CDR2: SGHAT and FQNNGV. The CDR3 loop is CASSFTGGKETQYF. For the CDR3, the DNA is TGTGCCAGCAGCTTTACGGGAGGGAAGGAGACCCAGTACTTC. The complete variable domain, with remaining parts taken from reference TRBV11-2 and TRBJ2-5, reads EAGVAQSPRYKIIEKRQSVAFWCNPISGHATLYWYQQILGQGPKLLIQFQNNGVVDDSQLPKDRFSAERLKGVDSTLKIQPAKLEDSAVYLCASSFTGGKETQYFGPGTRLLVL.

This clone was recorded once. The chain joins TRBV11-1 to TRBJ2-3, with D maybe TRBD1 (5 bases). The germline CDR1 and CDR2 sequences are SGHAT and FQDESV (reference sequence). Trimming removed 5 bases at V and 0 bases at J, with 9 bases between. The CDR3 is 14 amino acids. For the CDR3, the DNA is TGTGCCAGCAGCCTCCAGGGTAGCACAGATACGCAGTATTTT. Its translation is CASSLQGSTDTQYF.

The sample holds a few counts of this clone. The V gene is TRBV27, the J gene TRBJ2-7; D not resolved. The V end was cut by 8 bases, the J end by 0 bases, with 8 bases between. There are 12 residues in the CDR3. Germline V CDR1 and CDR2: MNHEY, SMNVEV (reference sequence). The CDR3 loop is CASWGNSYEQYF. CDR3 in DNA: TGTGCCAGCTGGGGAAACTCCTACGAGCAGTACTTC.

The chain combines TRBV7-9 with TRBJ2-7; D call uncertain. The CDR3 has 13 amino acids. Trimming took off 3 bases at V and 0 bases at J, with 6 bases between the two ends. The V gene's germline CDR1 is SEHNR and CDR2 FQNEAQ (reference sequence). DNA for the CDR3: TGTGCCAGCAGCTTGCTGAACTCCTACGAGCAGTACTTC. Protein sequence: CASSLLNSYEQYF.

The chain has TRBV7-3 and TRBJ2-1; 12 bases fit TRBD2. The CDR3 covers 17 residues. The V and J ends lost 4 bases and 5 bases, in that order; junction bases with no gene match: 9. Germline CDR1 SGHTA, CDR2 FQGTGA. DNA of the CDR3: TGTGCCAGCAGCTCCGGACTAGCGGGACGCAGGGACAATGAGCAGTTCTTC. Encoded protein: CASSSGLAGRRDNEQFF. The variable domain in full, with the rest retrieved from reference TRBV7-3 and TRBJ2-1, is GAGVSQTPSNKVTEKGKYVELRCDPISGHTALYWYRQSLGQGPEFLIYFQGTGAADDSGLPNDRFFAVRPEGSVSTLKIQRTERGDSAVYLCASSSGLAGRRDNEQFFGPGTRLTVL.

This clone has only one observation. This CDR3 is also generated by other DNA sequences in the sample. This chain links TRBV19 with TRBJ2-2; 7 positions agree with TRBD2. The CDR3 contains 13 residues. Germline V gene data show CDR1 as LNHDA and CDR2 as SQIVND (reference sequence). The junction had 1 base not matched to a gene; V was cut back by 9 bases and J by 0 bases. CDR3 sequence (DNA): TGTGCCAGCGGACTAGCGAACACCGGGGAGCTGTTTTTT. This sequence encodes CASGLANTGELFF.